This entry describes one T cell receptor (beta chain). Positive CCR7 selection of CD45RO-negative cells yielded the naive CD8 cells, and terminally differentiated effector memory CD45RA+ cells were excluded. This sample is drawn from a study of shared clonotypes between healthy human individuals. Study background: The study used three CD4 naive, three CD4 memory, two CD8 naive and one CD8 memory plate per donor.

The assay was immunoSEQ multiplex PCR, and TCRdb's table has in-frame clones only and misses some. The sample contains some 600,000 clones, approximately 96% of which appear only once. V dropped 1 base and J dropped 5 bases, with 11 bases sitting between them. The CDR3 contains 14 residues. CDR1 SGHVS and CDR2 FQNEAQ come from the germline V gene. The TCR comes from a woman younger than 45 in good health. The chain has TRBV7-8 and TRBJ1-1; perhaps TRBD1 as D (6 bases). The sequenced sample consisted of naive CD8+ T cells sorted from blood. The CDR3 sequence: CASSLGEGVTEAFF. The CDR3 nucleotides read TGTGCCAGCAGCTTAGGGGAGGGGGTTACTGAAGCTTTCTTT.